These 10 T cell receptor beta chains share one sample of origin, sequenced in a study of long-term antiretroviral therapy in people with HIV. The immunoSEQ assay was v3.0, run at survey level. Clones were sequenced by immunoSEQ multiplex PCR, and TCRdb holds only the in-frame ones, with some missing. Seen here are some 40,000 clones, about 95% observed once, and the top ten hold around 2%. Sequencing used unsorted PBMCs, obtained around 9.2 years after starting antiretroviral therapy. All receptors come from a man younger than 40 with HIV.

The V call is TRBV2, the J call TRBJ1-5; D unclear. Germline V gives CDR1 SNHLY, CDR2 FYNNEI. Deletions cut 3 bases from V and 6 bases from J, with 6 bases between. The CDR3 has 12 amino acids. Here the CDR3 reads CASSESGQPQHF. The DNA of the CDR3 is TGTGCCAGCAGTGAGTCGGGTCAGCCCCAGCATTTT.

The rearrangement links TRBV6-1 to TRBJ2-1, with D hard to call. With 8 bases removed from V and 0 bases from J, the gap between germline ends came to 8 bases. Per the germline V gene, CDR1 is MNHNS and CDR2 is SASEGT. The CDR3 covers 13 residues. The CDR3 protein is CASGESSYNEQFF. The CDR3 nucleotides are TGTGCCAGCGGGGAAAGCTCCTACAATGAGCAGTTCTTC.

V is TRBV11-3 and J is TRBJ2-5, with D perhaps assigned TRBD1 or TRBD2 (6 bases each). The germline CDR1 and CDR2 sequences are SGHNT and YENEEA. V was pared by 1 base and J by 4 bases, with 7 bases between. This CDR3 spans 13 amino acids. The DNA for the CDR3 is TGTGCCAGCAGCTTAGGGGGGGCAGAGACCCAGTACTTC. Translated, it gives CASSLGGAETQYF.

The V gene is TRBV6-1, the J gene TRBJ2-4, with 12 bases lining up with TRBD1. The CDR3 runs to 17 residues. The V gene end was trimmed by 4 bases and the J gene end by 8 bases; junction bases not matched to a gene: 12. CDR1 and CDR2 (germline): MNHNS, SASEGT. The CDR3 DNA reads TGTGCCAGCAGTGCCCCGGGACAGGGGGCCACTTGGGACATTCAGTACTTC. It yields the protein CASSAPGQGATWDIQYF.

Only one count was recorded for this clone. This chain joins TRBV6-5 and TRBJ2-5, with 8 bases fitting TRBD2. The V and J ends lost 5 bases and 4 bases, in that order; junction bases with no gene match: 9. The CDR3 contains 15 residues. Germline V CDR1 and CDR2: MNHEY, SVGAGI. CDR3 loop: CASSLGAGDRETQYF. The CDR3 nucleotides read TGTGCCAGCAGTCTCGGAGCGGGGGACCGAGAGACCCAGTACTTC.

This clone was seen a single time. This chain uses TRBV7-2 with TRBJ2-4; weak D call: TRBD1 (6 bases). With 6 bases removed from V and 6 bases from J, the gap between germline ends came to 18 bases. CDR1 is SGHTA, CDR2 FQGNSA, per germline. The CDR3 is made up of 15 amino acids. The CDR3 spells CASRPDSSQGNIQYF. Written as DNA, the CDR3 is TGTGCCAGCAGGCCGGACAGCTCCCAAGGAAACATTCAGTACTTC.

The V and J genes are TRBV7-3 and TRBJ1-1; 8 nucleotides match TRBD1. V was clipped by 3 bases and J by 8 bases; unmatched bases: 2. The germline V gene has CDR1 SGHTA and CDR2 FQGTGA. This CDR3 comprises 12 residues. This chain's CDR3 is CASSFGQGEAFF. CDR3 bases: TGTGCCAGCAGCTTCGGACAGGGCGAAGCTTTCTTT.

CDR3 region: CASSSGLQLAKNIQYF. For the CDR3, the DNA is TGTGCCAGCAGCTCGGGACTCCAGCTAGCCAAAAACATTCAGTACTTC. V usage is TRBV7-9 and J usage is TRBJ2-4; TRBD2 is a possible D gene (6 bases). The ends were cut back, 4 bases at V and 0 bases at J, with 13 bases in the middle. The CDR3 is 16 residues long. The germline V gene encodes CDR1 SEHNR and CDR2 FQNEAQ (reference sequence).

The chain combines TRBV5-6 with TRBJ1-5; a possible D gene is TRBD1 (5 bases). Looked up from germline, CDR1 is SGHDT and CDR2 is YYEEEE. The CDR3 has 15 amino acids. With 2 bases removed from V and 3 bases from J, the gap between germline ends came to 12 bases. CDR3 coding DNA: TGTGCCAGCAGCTTTGGGAGGGGCCTCAATCAGCCCCAGCATTTT. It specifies CASSFGRGLNQPQHF.

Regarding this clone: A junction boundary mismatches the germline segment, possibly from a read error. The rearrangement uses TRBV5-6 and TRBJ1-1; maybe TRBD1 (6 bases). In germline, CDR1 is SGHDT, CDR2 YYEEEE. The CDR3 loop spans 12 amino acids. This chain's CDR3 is CASSKKRTERHW. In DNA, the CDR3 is TGTGCCAGCAGCAAAAAAAGGACAGAGAGGCATTGG.